The 11 T cell receptor beta chains listed next were all sequenced from one sample in a study of blood T cell repertoires in COVID-19. Measured with immunoSEQ multiplex PCR; TCRdb has only the in-frame clones, and not every one. The sample consists of fewer than 300,000 clones, about four fifths of them appearing once. What was sequenced was peripheral blood. These receptors came from a young woman with acute or convalescent COVID-19.

The chain joins TRBV12-3 or TRBV12-4 to TRBJ2-7, with a weak D call TRBD1 (5 bases). V lost 6 bases and J 1 base, leaving 10 bases between the germline ends. The CDR3 totals 13 residues. The CDR3 is CASSPGPSYEQYF. The CDR3 coding sequence is TGTGCCAGCAGCCCAGGGCCGTCCTACGAGCAGTACTTC.

This chain joins TRBV27 and TRBJ2-3, with TRBD2 identical over 7 bases. Germline CDR1 is MNHEY and CDR2 is SMNVEV (reference sequence). This CDR3 has 18 amino acids. V gave up 5 bases and J gave up 5 bases; unmatched junction bases: 19. The CDR3 DNA follows: TGTGCCAGCAGTCCCCACCTCTTCGCGGGAGAGGCCGGAGATACGCAGTATTTT. This encodes CASSPHLFAGEAGDTQYF.

The rearrangement links TRBV30 to TRBJ2-3, with 7 bases fitting TRBD2. Germline V gene lookup returns CDR1 GTSNPN and CDR2 SVGIG (reference sequence). The CDR3 length is 12 residues. V dropped 5 bases and J dropped 2; count of bases not matched to a gene: 1. The CDR3: CAWGLDTDTQYF. CDR3 DNA: TGTGCCTGGGGACTAGACACAGATACGCAGTATTTT.

CDR3 in amino acids: CASSLAGGQGATNEKLFF. CDR3 coding DNA: TGTGCCAGCAGCTTGGCCGGTGGACAGGGCGCAACTAATGAAAAACTGTTTTTT. J is TRBJ1-4 and V is TRBV5-4; 8 bases map to TRBD1. CDR1 SGHNT and CDR2 YYREEE come from the germline V gene (reference sequence). The CDR3 has 18 amino acids. The V segment lost 0 bases and the J segment 0 bases; nucleotides outside the gene matches: 7. The full variable domain, with the rest looked up from reference TRBV5-4 and TRBJ1-4, is ETGVTQSPTHLIKTRGQQVTLRCSSQSGHNTVSWYQQALGQGPQFIFQYYREEENGRGNFPPRFSGLQFPNYSSELNVNALELDDSALYLCASSLAGGQGATNEKLFFGSGTQLSVL.

This sequence joins TRBV7-6 and TRBJ2-2; 8 positions match TRBD2. Germline V gene lookup returns CDR1 SGHVS and CDR2 FNYEAQ. The junction had 7 bases not matched to a gene; V was cut back by 1 base and J by 6 bases. The CDR3 runs to 16 residues. Here the CDR3 reads CASSLEREFVSGELFF. CDR3 DNA: TGTGCCAGCAGCTTAGAGCGGGAGTTCGTCTCCGGGGAGCTGTTTTTT.

The chain uses TRBV3-1 (or the pseudogene TRBV3-2) and TRBJ2-3, with D possibly TRBD2 on 6 matching bases. The CDR3 is 13 amino acids. The V end was cut by 5 bases, the J end by 8 bases, with 14 bases between. CDR1 and CDR2 from the germline V gene are LGHDT and YNNKEL (reference sequence). CDR3: CASSVAGGGTQYF. The CDR3 DNA reads TGTGCCAGCAGCGTAGCCGGGGGAGGTACGCAGTATTTT.

The genes are TRBV29-1 and TRBJ1-2; D is perhaps TRBD1 (5 bases). Germline V lookup: CDR1 SQVTM, CDR2 ANQGSEA. The CDR3 has 12 residues. Trimming left V 3 bases short and J 4 bases short, with 9 bases between. CDR3 sequence reads: CSVEPGFYGYTF. The DNA of the CDR3 is TGCAGCGTTGAGCCAGGGTTCTATGGCTACACCTTC.

The rearrangement joins TRBV5-1 to TRBJ2-2; D is perhaps TRBD1 (6 bases). The CDR3 sequence is 17 residues long. Trimming left V 0 bases short and J 2 bases short, with 14 bases between. CDR1 is SGHRS, CDR2 YFSETQ, per germline. The DNA for the CDR3 is TGCGCCAGCAGCTTGGCCCCCCAGGGGACAAACACCGGGGAGCTGTTTTTT. Translation: CASSLAPQGTNTGELFF.

V gene TRBV4-3 combines with J gene TRBJ2-1; 10 bases are a match to TRBD2. V gave up 0 bases and J gave up 8 bases; unmatched junction bases: 16. The germline V gene encodes CDR1 LGHNA and CDR2 YSLEER. The CDR3 length is 19 residues. CDR3 amino acids: CASSQDLLLGLAGEDEQFF. The CDR3 DNA sequence: TGCGCCAGCAGCCAAGATTTACTCTTAGGGCTAGCGGGAGAGGATGAGCAGTTCTTC.

This clone occurred a few times. The CDR3: CASSTAGTSGRVTQYF. The CDR3 region has the DNA TGTGCCAGCAGCACAGCTGGGACTAGCGGGAGGGTTACGCAGTATTTT. The chain carries TRBV7-2 and TRBJ2-3, with 16 bases matching TRBD2. The germline V gene has CDR1 SGHTA and CDR2 FQGNSA. The CDR3 spans 16 residues. V shed 5 bases and J 8 bases; nucleotides not matched to a gene: 7.

J is TRBJ2-3 and V is TRBV19; 9 positions agree with TRBD2. This CDR3 contains 15 residues. Germline values: CDR1 LNHDA, CDR2 SQIVND (reference sequence). Trimming cost V 6 bases and J 2 bases; bases outside gene matches: 6. CDR3 residues: CASSLSGSFTDTQYF. For the CDR3, the DNA is TGTGCCAGTAGCCTTAGCGGGAGTTTCACAGATACGCAGTATTTT.